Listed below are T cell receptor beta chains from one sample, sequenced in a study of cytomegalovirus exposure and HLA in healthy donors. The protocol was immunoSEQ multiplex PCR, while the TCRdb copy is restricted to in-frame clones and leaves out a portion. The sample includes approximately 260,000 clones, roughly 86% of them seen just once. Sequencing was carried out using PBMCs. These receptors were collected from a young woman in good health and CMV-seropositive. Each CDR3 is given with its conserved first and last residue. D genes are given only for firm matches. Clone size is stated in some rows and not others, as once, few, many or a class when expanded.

TGTGCCAGCAGCTTGGGCGGGGATAGGGAAGATCAGCCCCAGCATTTT | CASSLGGDREDQPQHF | TRBV5-4 | - | TRBJ1-5 | -
TGTGCCAGCAGCCGCCCCGGCGGGTACAACTACGAGCAGTACTTC | CASSRPGGYNYEQYF | TRBV5-6 | few | TRBJ2-7 | -
TGTGCCAGCAGCCCCCGAGGGATCTCTGGAAACACCATATATTTT | CASSPRGISGNTIYF | TRBV9 | - | TRBJ1-3 | -
TGTGCCAGCAGCTTCACGACAGTAATGAACACTGAAGCTTTCTTT | CASSFTTVMNTEAFF | TRBV5-4 | - | TRBJ1-1 | -
TGCGCCAGCAGCTGGGGGACAGGGGGGGATCAGCCCCAGCATTTT | CASSWGTGGDQPQHF | TRBV5-1 | - | TRBJ1-5 | TRBD1
TGTGCCAGCAGCGTAGTGGGGGCCGGAAACACCATATATTTT | CASSVVGAGNTIYF | TRBV9 | once | TRBJ1-3 | -
TGTGCCAGCAGTAGACTAGCGGGCGACTCCTACAATGAGCAGTTCTTC | CASSRLAGDSYNEQFF | TRBV6-4 | - | TRBJ2-1 | TRBD2
TGTGCCAGCAGTGGGACCCGACAGTTTGCCTATGGCTACACCTTC | CASSGTRQFAYGYTF | TRBV6-1 | once | TRBJ1-2 | -
TGCGCCAGCAGCCAAGAGTCAGGGCTCTACCAAGAGACCCAGTACTTC | CASSQESGLYQETQYF | TRBV4-1 | - | TRBJ2-5 | -
TGCGCCAGCAGCCCTGGGGTTGGGACTAGCGGGAGCAATGAGCAGTTCTTC | CASSPGVGTSGSNEQFF | TRBV5-1 | - | TRBJ2-1 | TRBD2
TGTGCCAGCAGTTCCCCGTACAATGAGCAGTTCTTC | CASSSPYNEQFF | TRBV28 | - | TRBJ2-1 | -
TGTGCCAGCAGCTTGTCCCCGGGACAATTGGATCCCTCTAACTATGGCTACACCTTC | CASSLSPGQLDPSNYGYTF | TRBV5-6 | - | TRBJ1-2 | -
TGTGCCAGCAGCATTCAAGGGGCCTCGAACACCGGGGAGCTGTTTTTT | CASSIQGASNTGELFF | TRBV9 | - | TRBJ2-2 | -
TGTGCCAGCAGCTTAGGACTAGCGGGAGGAAATAGCTACAATGAGCAGTTCTTC | CASSLGLAGGNSYNEQFF | TRBV7-9 | - | TRBJ2-1 | TRBD2
TGTGCCAGCAGCGGGGGGGTTGGGAGACTAGCGGGAGAGTGGCCTCGGGACTACAATGAGCAGTTCTTC | CASSGGVGRLAGEWPRDYNEQFF | TRBV28 | - | TRBJ2-1 | TRBD2
TGTGCCAGCAGCTTATTTTTGGCAGGGGACACCGGGGAGCTGTTTTTT | CASSLFLAGDTGELFF | TRBV7-9 | - | TRBJ2-2 | -
TGTGCCAGCAGTTTATTAGGGACTAGTAACCAGCCCCAGCATTTT | CASSLLGTSNQPQHF | TRBV27 | - | TRBJ1-5 | -
TGCAGCCATTGGCAGGGGGCTGAAGCTTTCTTT | CSHWQGAEAFF | TRBV29-1 | - | TRBJ1-1 | TRBD1
TGTGCCAGCAACACAGACAGGGGAGGCTCCTACGAGCAGTACTTC | CASNTDRGGSYEQYF | TRBV28 | few | TRBJ2-7 | TRBD1
TGTGCCTGGAGTGTCGGACTAGCGGGAGTCGAGACCCAGTACTTC | CAWSVGLAGVETQYF | TRBV30 | once | TRBJ2-5 | TRBD2
TGTGCCAGCTCGGACAACAGAGACACTGAAGCTTTCTTT | CASSDNRDTEAFF | TRBV18 | - | TRBJ1-1 | -
TGTGCCAGTAGTATAGATCGTAGTACTGAAGCTTTCTTT | CASSIDRSTEAFF | TRBV19 | - | TRBJ1-1 | -
TGTGCCAGCAGTGGGCAGACCCAGGGCATTCAGTACTTC | CASSGQTQGIQYF | TRBV2 | once | TRBJ2-4 | -
TGTGCCAGCAGTGTTCAAGCGGGCATTGACCTCTCCTACAATGAGCAGTTCTTC | CASSVQAGIDLSYNEQFF | TRBV2 | few | TRBJ2-1 | -
TGTGCCAGCGGACAGGGAGACTATGGCTACACCTTC | CASGQGDYGYTF | TRBV6-5 | - | TRBJ1-2 | TRBD1
TGCGCCAGCAGCTCACTAGCGGTTAGCACAGATACGCAGTATTTT | CASSSLAVSTDTQYF | TRBV5-1 | - | TRBJ2-3 | TRBD2
TGTGCCAGCCTGGACAGGGTTGGCGAGCAGTACTTC | CASLDRVGEQYF | TRBV28 | - | TRBJ2-7 | TRBD1
TGCGCCAGCAGTCAAAGAGGAGTTGAAGCTTTCTTT | CASSQRGVEAFF | TRBV4-1 | - | TRBJ1-1 | -
TGTGCCAGCAGCCCACCTTCAGGTAGCGGTTACGAGCAGTACTTC | CASSPPSGSGYEQYF | TRBV13 | - | TRBJ2-7 | -
TGTGCCAGCAGCTTGGCGGGATGGACTAGCGGACCCTGGCCCGGGGAGCTGTTTTTT | CASSLAGWTSGPWPGELFF | TRBV5-4 | - | TRBJ2-2 | TRBD2
TGTGCCAGCAGTCCTTGGGCCGACTACGTTGAAGCTTTCTTT | CASSPWADYVEAFF | TRBV27 | - | TRBJ1-1 | -
TGTGCCTGGACGGTCGGAGAGTATAGCACAGATACGCAGTATTTT | CAWTVGEYSTDTQYF | TRBV30 | - | TRBJ2-3 | -
TGCGCCAGCACGAGCAGGGCGGGAGGGCCAGATACGCAGTATTTT | CASTSRAGGPDTQYF | TRBV4-1 | - | TRBJ2-3 | TRBD2